This T cell receptor beta chain emerged from a study of patients with pleural tuberculosis (dated by TCRdb to 2014 to 2015). Per the germline V gene (reference sequence), SGHAT is the CDR1 and FQDESV is the CDR2. The CDR3, from cysteine to phenylalanine, totals 14 residues. The retained sequence is limited to the CDR3, 42 bases, with the frame set at the first base. The trim is 3 bases for V and 0 bases for J, with a gap of 6 bases between the germline ends. This sample was sequenced with an Illumina Genome Analyzer IIx. TCRdb reworked the public reads: Q25 trimming with fastp, MiXCR clone assembly, productive beta chains retained. Each record represents a unique CDR3 protein, reported with the most common genes and DNA among its rows. For this sample there are under 65,000 distinct CDR3 sequences; approximately 7.5% appear just once. Together, the top ten hold roughly 15% of the sample. In regard to this clonotype: Its cognate antigen has yet to be identified. Base qualities are not at hand, and no much larger clone is one base apart.

Recombination linked TRBV11-1 to TRBJ2-1; a tentative D call is TRBD2 (5 bases match). This TCR was recovered from a human donor with pleural tuberculosis. This receptor has the CDR3 CASSFAGSYNEQFF. The nucleotide sequence reads TGTGCCAGCAGCTTTGCGGGCTCCTACAATGAGCAGTTCTTC.